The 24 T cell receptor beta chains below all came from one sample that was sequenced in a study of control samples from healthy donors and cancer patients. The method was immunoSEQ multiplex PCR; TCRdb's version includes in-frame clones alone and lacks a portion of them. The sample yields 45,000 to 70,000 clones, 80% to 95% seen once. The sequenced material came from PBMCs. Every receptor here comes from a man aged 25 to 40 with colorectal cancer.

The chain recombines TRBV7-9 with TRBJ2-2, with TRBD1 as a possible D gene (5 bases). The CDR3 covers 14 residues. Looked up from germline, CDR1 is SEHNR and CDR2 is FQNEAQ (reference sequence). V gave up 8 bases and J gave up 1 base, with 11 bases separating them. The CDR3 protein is CASYFQGNTGELFF. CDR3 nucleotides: TGTGCCAGCTATTTTCAGGGGAACACCGGGGAGCTGTTTTTT.

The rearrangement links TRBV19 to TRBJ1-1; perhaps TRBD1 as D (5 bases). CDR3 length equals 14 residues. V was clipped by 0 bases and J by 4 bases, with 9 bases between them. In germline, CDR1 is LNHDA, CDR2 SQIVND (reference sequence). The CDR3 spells CASSIEPGITEAFF. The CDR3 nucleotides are TGTGCCAGTAGTATAGAACCAGGGATCACTGAAGCTTTCTTT.

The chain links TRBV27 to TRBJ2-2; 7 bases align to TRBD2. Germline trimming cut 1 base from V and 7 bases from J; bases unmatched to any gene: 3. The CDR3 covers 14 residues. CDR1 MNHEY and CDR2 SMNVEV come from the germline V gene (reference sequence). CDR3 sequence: CASSLYGEGGELFF. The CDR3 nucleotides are TGTGCCAGCAGTTTATATGGGGAGGGCGGGGAGCTGTTTTTT.

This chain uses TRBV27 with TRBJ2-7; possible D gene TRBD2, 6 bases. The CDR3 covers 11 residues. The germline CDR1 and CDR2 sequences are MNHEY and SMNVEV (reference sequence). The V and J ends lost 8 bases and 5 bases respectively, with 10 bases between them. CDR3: CASSGGNEQYV. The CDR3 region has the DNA TGTGCCAGCTCCGGGGGAAACGAGCAGTACGTC.

In DNA, the CDR3 is TGCGCCAGCAGCTGGACAGGGGCCACAGATACGCAGTATTTT. It specifies CASSWTGATDTQYF. The rearrangement links TRBV5-1 to TRBJ2-3; 9 bases are shared with TRBD1. CDR1 and CDR2 from the germline V gene are SGHRS and YFSETQ. V trimming: 3 bases; J trimming: 2 bases; junction bases outside the gene matches: 1. The CDR3 spans 14 residues. The variable domain in full, completed from reference TRBV5-1 and TRBJ2-3, reads KAGVTQTPRYLIKTRGQQVTLSCSPISGHRSVSWYQQTPGQGLQFLFEYFSETQRNKGNFPGRFSGRQFSNSRSEMNVSTLELGDSALYLCASSWTGATDTQYFGPGTRLTVL.

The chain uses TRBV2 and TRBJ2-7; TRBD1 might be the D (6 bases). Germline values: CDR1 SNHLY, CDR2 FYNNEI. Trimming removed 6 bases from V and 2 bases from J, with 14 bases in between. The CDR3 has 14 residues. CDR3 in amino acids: CASRTGFAAYEQYV. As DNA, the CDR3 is TGTGCCAGCAGAACAGGGTTTGCAGCCTACGAGCAGTACGTC.

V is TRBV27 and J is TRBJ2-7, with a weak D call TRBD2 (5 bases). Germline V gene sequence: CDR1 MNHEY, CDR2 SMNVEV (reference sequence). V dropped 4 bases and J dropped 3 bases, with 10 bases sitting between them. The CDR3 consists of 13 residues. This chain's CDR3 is CASSWGAHYEQYF. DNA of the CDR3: TGTGCCAGCAGTTGGGGAGCCCACTACGAGCAGTACTTC.

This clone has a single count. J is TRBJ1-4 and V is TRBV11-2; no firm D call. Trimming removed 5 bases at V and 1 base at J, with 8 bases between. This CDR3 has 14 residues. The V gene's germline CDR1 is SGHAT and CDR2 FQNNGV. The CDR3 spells CASSPGGTNEKLFF. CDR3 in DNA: TGTGCCAGCAGCCCAGGAGGAACTAATGAAAAACTGTTTTTT.

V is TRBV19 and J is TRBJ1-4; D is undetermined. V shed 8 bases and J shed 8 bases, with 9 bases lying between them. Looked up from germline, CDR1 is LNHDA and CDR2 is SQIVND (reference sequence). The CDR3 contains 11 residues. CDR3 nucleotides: TGTGCCAGTGGAACTTGGGAAAAACTGTTTTTT. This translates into CASGTWEKLFF.

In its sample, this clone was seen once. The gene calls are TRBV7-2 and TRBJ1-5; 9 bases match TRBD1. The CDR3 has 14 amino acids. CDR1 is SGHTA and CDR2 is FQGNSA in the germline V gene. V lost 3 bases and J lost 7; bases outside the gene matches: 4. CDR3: CASSFTGGGQPQHF. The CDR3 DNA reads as TGTGCCAGCAGCTTTACAGGGGGCGGACAGCCCCAGCATTTT.

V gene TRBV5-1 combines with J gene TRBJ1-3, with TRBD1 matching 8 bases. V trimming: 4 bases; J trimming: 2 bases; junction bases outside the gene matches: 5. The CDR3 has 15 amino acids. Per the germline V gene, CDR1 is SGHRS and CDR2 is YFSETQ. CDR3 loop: CASSDTGGTGNTIYF. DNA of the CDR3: TGCGCCAGCAGCGACACAGGGGGAACTGGAAACACCATATATTTT.

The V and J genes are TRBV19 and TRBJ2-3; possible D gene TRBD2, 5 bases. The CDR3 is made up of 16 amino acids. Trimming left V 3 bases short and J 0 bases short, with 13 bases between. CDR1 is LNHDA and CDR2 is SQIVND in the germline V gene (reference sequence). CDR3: CASSIRDIASTDTQYF. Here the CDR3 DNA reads TGTGCCAGTAGTATCCGGGATATCGCTAGCACAGATACGCAGTATTTT.

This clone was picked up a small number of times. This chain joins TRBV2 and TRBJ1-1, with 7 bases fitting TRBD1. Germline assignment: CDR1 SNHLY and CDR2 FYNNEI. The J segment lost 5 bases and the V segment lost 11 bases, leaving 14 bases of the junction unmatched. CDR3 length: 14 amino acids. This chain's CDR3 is CAFTLRTGDTEAFF. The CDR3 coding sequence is TGTGCCTTTACCCTTCGGACAGGTGATACTGAAGCTTTCTTT.

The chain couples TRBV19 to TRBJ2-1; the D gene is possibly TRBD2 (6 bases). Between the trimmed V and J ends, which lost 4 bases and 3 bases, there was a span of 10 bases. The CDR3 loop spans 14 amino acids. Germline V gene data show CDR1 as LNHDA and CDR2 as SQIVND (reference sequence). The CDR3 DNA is TGTGCCAGTAGTAAGGCGGGGCGCTACAATGAGCAGTTCTTC. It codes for CASSKAGRYNEQFF.

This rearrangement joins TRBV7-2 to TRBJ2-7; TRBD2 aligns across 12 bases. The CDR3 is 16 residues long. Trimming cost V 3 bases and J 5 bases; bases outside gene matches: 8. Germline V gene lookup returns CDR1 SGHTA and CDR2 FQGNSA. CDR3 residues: CASSFLPSGGANEQYF. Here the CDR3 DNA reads TGTGCCAGCAGCTTCCTCCCTAGCGGGGGGGCCAACGAGCAGTACTTC.

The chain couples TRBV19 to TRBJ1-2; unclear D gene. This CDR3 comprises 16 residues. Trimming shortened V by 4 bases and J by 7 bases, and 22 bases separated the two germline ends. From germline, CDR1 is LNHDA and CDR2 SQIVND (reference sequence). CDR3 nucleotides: TGTGCCAGTAGTACTGCCCAGGTACGAGGACCTCTTGGCTACACCTTC. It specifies CASSTAQVRGPLGYTF.

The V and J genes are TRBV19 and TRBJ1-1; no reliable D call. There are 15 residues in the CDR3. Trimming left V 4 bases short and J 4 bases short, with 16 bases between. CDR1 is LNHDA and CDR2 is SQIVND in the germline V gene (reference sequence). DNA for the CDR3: TGTGCCAGTAGTACTCAGGACGGACTGACCACTGAAGCTTTCTTT. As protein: CASSTQDGLTTEAFF.

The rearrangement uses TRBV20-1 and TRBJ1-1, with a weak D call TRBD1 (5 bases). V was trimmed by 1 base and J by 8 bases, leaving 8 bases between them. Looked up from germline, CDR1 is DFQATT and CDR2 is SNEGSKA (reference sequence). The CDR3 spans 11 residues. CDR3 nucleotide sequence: TGCAGTGCTAGAGGGGACGGCGAAGCTTTCTTT. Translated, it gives CSARGDGEAFF.

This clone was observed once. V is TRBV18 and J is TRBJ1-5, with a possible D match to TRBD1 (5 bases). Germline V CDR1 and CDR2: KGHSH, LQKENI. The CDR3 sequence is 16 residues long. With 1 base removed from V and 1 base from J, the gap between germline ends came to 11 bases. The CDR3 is CASSPLGGLSNQPQHF. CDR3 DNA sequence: TGTGCCAGCTCACCACTGGGGGGACTGAGCAATCAGCCCCAGCATTTT.

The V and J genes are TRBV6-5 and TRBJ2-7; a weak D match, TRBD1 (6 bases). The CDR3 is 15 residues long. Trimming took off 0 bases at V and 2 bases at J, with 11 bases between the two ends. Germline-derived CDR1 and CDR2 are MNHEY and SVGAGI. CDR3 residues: CASSYSSEGAYEQYF. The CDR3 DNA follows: TGTGCCAGCAGTTACTCGAGCGAGGGGGCCTACGAGCAGTACTTC.

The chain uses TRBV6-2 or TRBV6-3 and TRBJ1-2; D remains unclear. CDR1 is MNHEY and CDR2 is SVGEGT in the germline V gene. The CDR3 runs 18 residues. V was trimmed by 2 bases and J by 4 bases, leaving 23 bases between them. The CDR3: CASSYKRALSDSVYGYTF. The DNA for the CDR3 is TGTGCCAGCAGTTACAAGCGGGCCTTAAGCGATTCCGTCTATGGCTACACCTTC.

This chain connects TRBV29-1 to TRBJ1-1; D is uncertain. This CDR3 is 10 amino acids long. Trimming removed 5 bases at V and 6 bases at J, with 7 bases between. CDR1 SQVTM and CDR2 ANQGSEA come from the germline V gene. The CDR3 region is CSVPSPEAFF. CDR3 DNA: TGCAGCGTTCCGAGCCCTGAAGCTTTCTTT.

CDR3 in amino acids: CASKSDRSEQYF. The CDR3 nucleotides are TGTGCCAGTAAATCGGATCGGTCCGAGCAGTACTTC. The V call is TRBV19, the J call TRBJ2-7, with D hard to call. V gave up 7 bases and J gave up 6 bases, with 13 bases separating them. This CDR3 is built from 12 residues. Germline loops: CDR1 LNHDA, CDR2 SQIVND (reference sequence).

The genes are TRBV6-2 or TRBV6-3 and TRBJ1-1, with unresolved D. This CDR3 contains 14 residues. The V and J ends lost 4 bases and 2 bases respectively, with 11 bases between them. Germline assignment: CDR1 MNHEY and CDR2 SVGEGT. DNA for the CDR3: TGTGCCAGCAGTTTTCACGGGTCCAACACTGAAGCTTTCTTT. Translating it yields CASSFHGSNTEAFF.